The rows below give T cell receptor beta chains drawn from one sample of a study of blood T cells in healthy people across ages. TCRdb processed the 5' RACE reads anew with MiXCR; each CDR3 protein has one entry. In the table there are 800,000 or so distinct CDR3 sequences, about 45% of which are singletons. Sequencing was done on a sample of blood. The receptor set was obtained from an elderly man in good health. CDR3s leave out the opening cysteine and the closing phenylalanine or tryptophan.

J gene | V gene | CDR3 protein
TRBJ1-2 | TRBV5-5 | ASSLVQGRRDGYT
TRBJ1-5 | TRBV6-6 | ASSSGTGGHQPQH
TRBJ2-7 | TRBV7-9 | ASSVGTAGDYEQY
TRBJ2-1 | TRBV20-1 | SARSPSSYNEQF
TRBJ2-3 | TRBV5-1 | ASSQGTGGSAQY
TRBJ2-1 | TRBV18 | ACSVGNSYNEQF
TRBJ2-5 | TRBV15 | ATKNGNGGYNEQY
TRBJ2-4 | TRBV12-3/TRBV12-4 | ASSILAGVGPNEQY
TRBJ2-5 | TRBV20-1 | SARTGGINEQY
TRBJ1-1 | TRBV11-3 | ASSLGAGRPNTEAF
TRBJ1-2 | TRBV14 | ASSQSDRNYGYT
TRBJ2-6 | TRBV6-5 | ASSYASGRGANVLT
TRBJ2-1 | TRBV7-9 | ASSLGTSRNGQF
TRBJ2-1 | TRBV29-1 | SVEDPGLTSPQF
TRBJ2-3 | TRBV20-1 | SGLREDGTDTQY
TRBJ2-3 | TRBV19 | ASSSPSSGSFTDTQY
TRBJ1-4 | TRBV29-1 | SVGDSYNEKLF
TRBJ2-2 | TRBV20-1 | SARSQGSGALTNTGELF
TRBJ1-1 | TRBV12-3/TRBV12-4 | ASSLYANTEAF
TRBJ2-5 | TRBV6-2/TRBV6-3 | ASSYRVAGGNEQY
TRBJ2-7 | TRBV20-1 | SARDPDGNNYEQY
TRBJ1-2 | TRBV5-5 | AGSQGHSSNYGYT
TRBJ2-1 | TRBV3-1 | ASSQRSSSYNEQF
TRBJ2-7 | TRBV27 | ASRGAGGSYEQY
TRBJ2-5 | TRBV11-2 | ASSPGGVKETQY
TRBJ2-3 | TRBV5-1 | ASSLIAEGSDTQY
TRBJ2-1 | TRBV6-5 | ASSGTSGRHGEQF
TRBJ2-2 | TRBV7-9 | ASGRVSGSGELF
NA | TRBV12-3/TRBV12-4 | ASSLGLTGEQY
TRBJ1-6 | TRBV7-2 | ASSTGQGRNSPLH
TRBJ2-7 | TRBV28 | ASSLPTSGQSYEQY
TRBJ2-7 | TRBV5-1 | ASSLASGSSYEQY